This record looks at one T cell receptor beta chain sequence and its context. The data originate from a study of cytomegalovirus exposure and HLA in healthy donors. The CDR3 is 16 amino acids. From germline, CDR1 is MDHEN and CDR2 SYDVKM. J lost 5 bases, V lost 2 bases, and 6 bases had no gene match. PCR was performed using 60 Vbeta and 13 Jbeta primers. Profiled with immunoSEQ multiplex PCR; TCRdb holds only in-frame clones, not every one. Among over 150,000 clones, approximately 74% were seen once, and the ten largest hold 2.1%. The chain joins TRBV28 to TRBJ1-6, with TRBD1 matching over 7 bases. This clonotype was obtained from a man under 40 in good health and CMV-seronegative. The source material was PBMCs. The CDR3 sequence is CASSLLRDSHNSPLHF. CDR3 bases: TGTGCCAGCAGTTTACTCCGGGACAGTCATAATTCACCCCTCCACTTT.